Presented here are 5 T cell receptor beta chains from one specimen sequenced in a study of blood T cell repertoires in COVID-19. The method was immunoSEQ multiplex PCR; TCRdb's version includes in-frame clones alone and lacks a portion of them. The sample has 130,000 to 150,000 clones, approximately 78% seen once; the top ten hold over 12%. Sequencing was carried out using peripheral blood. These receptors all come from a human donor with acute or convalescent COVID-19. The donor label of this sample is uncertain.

CDR3 sequence (DNA): TGCGCCAGCAGCCCGGGACAGAAAAATTCACCCCTCCACTTT. This encodes CASSPGQKNSPLHF. The chain links TRBV5-1 to TRBJ1-6, with 7 bases that match TRBD1. CDR3 length: 14 amino acids. Trimming took 4 bases from V and 7 from J; bases not matched to a gene: 5. Germline V CDR1 and CDR2: SGHRS, YFSETQ.

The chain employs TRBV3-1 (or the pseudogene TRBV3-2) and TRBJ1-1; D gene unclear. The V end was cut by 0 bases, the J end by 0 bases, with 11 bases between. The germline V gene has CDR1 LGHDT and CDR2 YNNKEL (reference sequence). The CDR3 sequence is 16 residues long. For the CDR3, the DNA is TGTGCCAGCAGCCAAGAGTTTGGCTCAGTGAACACTGAAGCTTTCTTT. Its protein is CASSQEFGSVNTEAFF.

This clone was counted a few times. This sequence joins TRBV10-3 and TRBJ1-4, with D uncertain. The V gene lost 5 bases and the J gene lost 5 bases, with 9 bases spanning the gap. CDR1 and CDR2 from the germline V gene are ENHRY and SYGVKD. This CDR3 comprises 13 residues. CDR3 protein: CAISPQPNEKLFF. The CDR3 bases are TGTGCCATCAGTCCACAGCCAAATGAAAAACTGTTTTTT.

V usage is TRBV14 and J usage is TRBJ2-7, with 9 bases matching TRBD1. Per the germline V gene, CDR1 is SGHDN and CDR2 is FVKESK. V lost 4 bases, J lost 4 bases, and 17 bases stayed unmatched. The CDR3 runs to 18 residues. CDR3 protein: CASSLDGTGRGISYEQYF. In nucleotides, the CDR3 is TGTGCCAGCAGCCTCGACGGGACAGGGAGAGGTATTAGTTACGAGCAGTACTTC. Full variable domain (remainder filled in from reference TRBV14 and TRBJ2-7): EAGVTQFPSHSVIEKGQTVTLRCDPISGHDNLYWYRRVMGKEIKFLLHFVKESKQDESGMPNNRFLAERTGGTYSTLKVQPAELEDSGVYFCASSLDGTGRGISYEQYFGPGTRLTVT.

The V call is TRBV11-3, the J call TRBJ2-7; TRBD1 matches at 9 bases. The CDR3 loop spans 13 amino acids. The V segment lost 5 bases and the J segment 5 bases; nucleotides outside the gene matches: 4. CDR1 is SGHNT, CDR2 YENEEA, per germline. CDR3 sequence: CASSGGQGHEQYF. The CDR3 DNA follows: TGTGCCAGCAGCGGGGGACAGGGCCACGAGCAGTACTTC.